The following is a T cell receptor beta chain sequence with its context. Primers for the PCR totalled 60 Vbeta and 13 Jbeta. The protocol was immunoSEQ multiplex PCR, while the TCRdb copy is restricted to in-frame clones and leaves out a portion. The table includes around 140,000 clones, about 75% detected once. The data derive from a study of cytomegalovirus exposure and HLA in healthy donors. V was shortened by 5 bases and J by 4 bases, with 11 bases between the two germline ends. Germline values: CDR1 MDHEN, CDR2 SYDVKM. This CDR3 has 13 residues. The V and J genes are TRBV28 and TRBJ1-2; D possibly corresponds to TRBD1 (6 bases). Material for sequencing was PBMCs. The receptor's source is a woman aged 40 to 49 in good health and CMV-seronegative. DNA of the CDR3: TGTGCCAGCAGTCCCACAGGGAGCTATGGCTACACCTTC. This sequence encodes CASSPTGSYGYTF.